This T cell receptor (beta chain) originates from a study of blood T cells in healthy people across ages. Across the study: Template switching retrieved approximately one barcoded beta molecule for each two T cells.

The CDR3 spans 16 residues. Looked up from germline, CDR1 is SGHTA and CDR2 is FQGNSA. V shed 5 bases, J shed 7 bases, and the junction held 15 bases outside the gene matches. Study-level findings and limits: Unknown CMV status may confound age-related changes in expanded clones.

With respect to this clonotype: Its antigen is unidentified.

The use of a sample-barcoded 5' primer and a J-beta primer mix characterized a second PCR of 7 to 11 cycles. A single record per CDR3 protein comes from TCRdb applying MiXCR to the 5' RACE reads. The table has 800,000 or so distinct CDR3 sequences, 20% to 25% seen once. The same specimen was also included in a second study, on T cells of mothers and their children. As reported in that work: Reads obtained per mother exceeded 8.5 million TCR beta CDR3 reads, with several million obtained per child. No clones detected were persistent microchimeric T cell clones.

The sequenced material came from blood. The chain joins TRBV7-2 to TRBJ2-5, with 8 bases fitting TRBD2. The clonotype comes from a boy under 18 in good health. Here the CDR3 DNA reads TGTGCCAGCAGCCACGCCTTGGGGACGGGAGGGGGGACCCAGTACTTC. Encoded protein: CASSHALGTGGGTQYF.